The TCR beta chain described here comes from a study of shared clonotypes between healthy human individuals. The overall study: The plates for each donor numbered three CD4 naive, three CD4 memory, two CD8 naive and one CD8 memory.

A remark on this clone: The antigen is not known.

CD45RO-negative, CCR7-selected cells formed the naive CD8 fraction, which excluded terminally differentiated effector memory CD45RA+ cells. Clones were read by immunoSEQ multiplex PCR, and TCRdb kept only the in-frame ones, dropping some. The table records about 2.2 million clones, about 93% of them present only once. The study's findings and limits: Memory subsets generally showed smaller estimated richness than naive subsets did. For naive CD4 cells, 4.5% to 6.5% of clonotypes were shared across a handful of donors.

The sequence derives from a man in his late teens or twenties in good health. Some clones in this sample may be carry-over from other donors' samples. The sequencing sample was made of naive CD8+ T cells from PBMCs.

The CDR3 DNA is TGCGCCAGCAGCCAGCGGGGGGGAGGCTACGAGCAGTACTTC. Residues: CASSQRGGGYEQYF. V is TRBV4-1 and J is TRBJ2-7; TRBD2 matches 9 bases. Germline CDR1 and CDR2: MGHRA and YSYEKL. The length of the CDR3 is 14 residues. The J segment lost 3 bases and the V segment lost 3 bases, leaving 3 bases of the junction unmatched.